Listed below are T cell receptor beta chains from one sample, sequenced in a study of OX40 agonist ivuxolimab in advanced cancers. TCRdb keeps only in-frame clones here, not all; method: immunoSEQ multiplex PCR. The sample records approximately 30,000 clones, 84% being singletons. The sequences come from CD4+ or CD8+ T cells sorted from blood, collected in a trial of the OX40 agonist ivuxolimab. These receptors came from an adult with an advanced solid tumor such as melanoma, head and neck, liver or kidney cancer. Each CDR3 is given without its conserved first and last residue.

v_gene,CDR3aa
TRBV7-9,ASSRAGVVAKNIQY
TRBV5-6,ASSGVGDYGYT
TRBV30,AWSGDREETQY
TRBV9,ASSVAGAGEETQY
TRBV5-1,ASSSDRDRAPNEKLF
TRBV27,ASSPTGTGGYEQY
TRBV6-1,ASNPGGSNQPQH
TRBV5-8,ASSFRTGFVYGYT
TRBV30,AWNRGDQPQH
TRBV7-9,ASSPQGEEAF
TRBV11-2,ASRAGSHEQY
TRBV21-1,ASSNHPGGDYEQY
TRBV9,ASSMTQGANTEAF
TRBV27,ASSFGVAYEQY
TRBV28,ASSPKGPQH
TRBV7-6,ASSLGAHEQY
TRBV19,ASSMGGFQETQY
TRBV10-3,AISESMGLGLQETQY
TRBV5-1,ASSLTGTGINYGYT
TRBV30,AWSVDVAYEQY
TRBV19,ASSIGGGGTEAF
TRBV7-8,ASRGASSYNEQF
TRBV7-9,ASSLGRESF
TRBV10-3,AIREGSSYEQY
TRBV9,ASSEGAGSYEQY
TRBV7-9,ASSTGEAVNEQF
TRBV9,ASSVGEGVADEQY
TRBV6-1,ASSRLAGEADTQY
TRBV11-3,ASSFLPTGNYGYT
TRBV7-9,ASSVGLAVFTDTQY
TRBV7-9,ASSLAQGRGETQY
TRBV6-6,ASSYSVSRPVYEQY
TRBV10-3,AISESFGEGYT
TRBV5-4,ASSPRMGRETQY
TRBV28,ASSPLRTGGEQF
TRBV7-9,ASSDGDSYEQY
TRBV28,ASSLTGGLGYGYT
TRBV6-5,ASRYGQGGTYEQY
TRBV30,AWSQGSYNEQF
TRBV19,ASSIGGFHNEQF
TRBV10-3,AIRPTDTDTQY
TRBV9,ASSVGTSLNTEAF
TRBV2,ASSVILLAGVNSEQF
TRBV11-1,ASSFSSYEQY
TRBV14,ASSLRQGRNEQY
TRBV9,ASSGPRGEQY
TRBV11-2,ASSPSGYTGTEAF
TRBV9,ASSFKNNEQF
TRBV5-6,ASSLGTGYEQY
TRBV6-1,ASSEIYGSGANVLT
TRBV11-2,ASSLGTGSPEAF
TRBV6-1,ASLGLYYEQY
TRBV5-4,ASSLGASADEQY
TRBV25-1,ASSMTHTQY
TRBV13,ASSLGTESYEQY